The rows below give T cell receptor beta chains drawn from one sample of a study of OX40 agonist ivuxolimab in advanced cancers. Produced via immunoSEQ multiplex PCR; TCRdb's table is partial and in-frame only. Here the sample spans around 50,000 clones, roughly 92% being singletons. This specimen consisted of CD4+ or CD8+ T cells sorted from blood, obtained in a trial of the OX40 agonist ivuxolimab. These receptors came from an adult with an advanced solid tumor such as melanoma, head and neck, liver or kidney cancer. CDR3s include the opening cysteine and the closing phenylalanine or tryptophan. The D gene is left open where the match is weak. Only part of the rows carry a size: once, few, many, or a class if the clone is expanded.

V,J,D,size,length,CDR3,DNA
TRBV14,TRBJ1-2,.,once,13,CASSQDEGYGYTF,TGTGCCAGCAGCCAAGATGAGGGCTATGGCTACACCTTC
TRBV9,TRBJ1-3,.,.,16,CASSVGGRASGNTIYF,TGTGCCAGCAGCGTAGGGGGCAGGGCCTCTGGAAACACCATATATTTT
TRBV5-1,TRBJ2-3,.,.,14,CASSLRDRTDTQYF,TGCGCCAGCAGCTTGCGGGACCGCACAGATACGCAGTATTTT
TRBV11-3,TRBJ2-2,TRBD1,.,13,CASSLARQGELFF,TGTGCCAGCAGCTTAGCTCGACAGGGTGAGCTGTTTTTT
TRBV4-2,TRBJ2-7,.,.,11,CASSSSYEQYF,TGTGCCAGCAGCAGCAGCTACGAGCAGTACTTC
TRBV4-1,TRBJ1-4,TRBD1,.,16,CASSPTLQGRKEKLFF,TGCGCCAGCAGTCCTACTTTACAGGGGCGCAAGGAAAAACTGTTTTTT
TRBV4-3,TRBJ1-3,.,.,11,CASKSGNTIYF,TGCGCCAGCAAATCAGGAAACACCATATATTTT
TRBV4-1,TRBJ2-7,.,.,14,CASSQDPGSGEQYF,TGTGCCAGCAGCCAAGACCCGGGATCGGGCGAGCAGTACTTC
TRBV18,TRBJ2-1,.,.,12,CASSPDTEEQFF,TGTGCCAGCTCACCAGATACCGAGGAGCAGTTCTTC
TRBV6-6,TRBJ2-1,.,.,16,CASSYSWRGMRNEQFF,TGTGCCAGCAGTTACTCCTGGAGGGGTATGAGGAATGAGCAGTTCTTC
TRBV29-1,TRBJ2-5,TRBD1,once,15,CSAIAPDRGQETQYF,TGCAGCGCTATTGCTCCTGACAGGGGCCAAGAGACCCAGTACTTC
TRBV7-6,TRBJ2-3,TRBD2,.,16,CASSPASGGVSDTQYF,TGTGCCAGCAGCCCTGCTAGCGGAGGGGTATCAGATACGCAGTATTTT
TRBV4-2,TRBJ1-6,.,once,15,CASSQDAWRNSPLHF,TGTGCCAGCAGCCAAGATGCATGGCGTAATTCACCCCTCCACTTT
TRBV7-2,TRBJ2-7,.,.,14,CASSLGRVSYEQYF,TGTGCCAGCAGCTTAGGCAGGGTTTCCTACGAGCAGTACTTC
TRBV6-5,TRBJ1-5,.,once,13,CASSAWQVGPQHF,TGTGCCAGCAGTGCGTGGCAGGTGGGGCCCCAGCATTTT
TRBV11-2,TRBJ2-1,.,.,13,CASSFSSLNEQFF,TGTGCCAGCAGCTTCTCTAGTCTGAATGAGCAGTTCTTC
TRBV28,TRBJ2-7,TRBD1,.,14,CAARDPQGDYEQYF,TGTGCCGCCAGGGATCCACAGGGGGACTACGAGCAGTACTTC